The entry that follows covers one TCR beta chain sequence. This clonotype was observed at least ten times. The antigen it binds to is not known. No much larger clone is present one base from it, and per-base qualities are unavailable. The sample belongs to a study of T cells in Graves' hyperthyroidism and ophthalmopathy (dated by TCRdb to about 2019). About the full investigation: Peripheral blood was collected at initial diagnosis, before any treatment. The study also compared thyroid tissue and blood T-cell repertoires from five or six Graves' hyperthyroidism patients. The paper reports TCR Vbeta CDR3 sequencing of some 140 peripheral blood samples: 43 ophthalmopathy, under 80 hyperthyroidism and around 17 progressor patients. TCR V-J signatures able to tell the groups apart were searched for in a discovery cohort of some 97 patients, of whom over 40 had Graves' ophthalmopathy and roughly 57 had stable Graves' hyperthyroidism. The 100 discovery patients were randomly divided into training and test sets at a 7:3 ratio. Once sampling was done, hyperthyroidism patients were given methimazole at a starting dose of 30 mg daily, whereas ophthalmopathy patients were given high-dose intravenous methylprednisolone. An independent validation cohort of fewer than 20 hyperthyroidism patients and 17 patients who later progressed to ophthalmopathy tested prospective prediction of ophthalmopathy.

A patient counted as having stable Graves' hyperthyroidism if no progression to ophthalmopathy occurred over 18 months of follow-up. Hyperthyroidism patients were newly diagnosed, had a disease duration of under 2 months, and were aged 18 to 65 years. The study excluded patients with uncontrolled infections, other autoimmune diseases, pregnancy or lactation. Diagnoses relied on clinical symptoms, serum thyroxine and TRAb, thyroid ultrasound and orbital computed tomography. PBMCs were isolated from approximately 10 ml of fresh peripheral blood by Ficoll-Paque density gradient centrifugation. Total RNA was extracted with Trizol reagent, and quality was checked on an Agilent 2100 Bioanalyzer. CDR1 is given as KGHDR and CDR2 as SFDVKD, both from the germline V gene. Including cysteine and phenylalanine, the CDR3 has 16 amino acids. Only the CDR3 region is kept as DNA, spanning 48 bases read in frame from base 1. Trimming takes 3 bases off V and 4 bases off J; junction bases not matched to a gene: 7.

Broader findings and caveats from the paper: A model built on a 13 V-J signature distinguished ophthalmopathy from stable hyperthyroidism, reaching roughly 88% sensitivity and around 81% specificity in cross-validation and 80%/75% in testing. No statistical method was used to set the sample size in advance, and investigators knew the group allocation. Most expanded thyroid clonotypes (frequency above 0.001) were also detected in blood, suggesting blood repertoires may reflect thyroid immune responses. In validation, progression to ophthalmopathy was predicted by the model with roughly 69% sensitivity and about 72% specificity, a median of around 6.5 months before onset.

The TCR beta CDR3 regions were amplified from RNA transcripts. For the first round of RT-PCR on the TCR CDR3, the HTBI primer set was used together with the Qiagen OneStep RT-PCR kit. The libraries were constructed in a second round of multiplex PCR and then size-selected and purified. The libraries were sequenced on an Illumina HiSeq2000 using paired-end 100 bp reads. The published analysis was carried out like this. SOAPnuke was used to process the raw data, with reads discarded if the reads contained adapters or uncalled bases, had a mean Phred below 15, or lacked an exact constant-primer or identifier match. COPE v1.2.5 was used to merge high-quality paired reads, and clonotypes were defined as unique nucleotide sequences. MiTCR v1.1 was used to align clonotypes to the IMGT TRBV, TRBD and TRBJ reference segments. Only V-J combinations with frequency above 0.0001, covering 99% to 99.2% of repertoires, were analysed. A TCS score was defined as the ratio of F50 (clonal expansion) to E x V (chaos), with BLOSUM62-based TCRdist applied between CDR3 peptides within each V-J. Welch's t-statistics and random forest reduced roughly 530 V-J features to 13, which were used in a naive Bayes classifier (R e1071). The raw public data were reprocessed by TCRdb itself: fastp quality trimming at Q25, MiXCR clonotype calling, in-frame beta chains only. CDR3 protein duplicates are merged, each entry listing the most common genes and DNA. The V and J calls, along with clone size, are taken from TCRdb and not from the paper's own processing. Across this sample there are about 520,000 distinct CDR3 sequences, with around 21% seen only once. Approximately 25% of the sample is held by the ten biggest clonotypes.

The chain joins TRBV24-1 to TRBJ1-5, with TRBD1 matching 8 junction bases. This receptor was identified in a man between 18 and 29 years old with Graves' hyperthyroidism. Specimen: blood. The encoded CDR3 is CATSDAAGGPNQPQHF. The sequenced DNA is TGTGCCACCAGTGATGCGGCAGGGGGCCCGAATCAGCCCCAGCATTTT.